Presented here are 10 T cell receptor beta chains from one specimen sequenced in a study of cytomegalovirus exposure and HLA in healthy donors. Assay used: immunoSEQ multiplex PCR; TCRdb lists only in-frame clones, some missing. The sample yields over 150,000 clones, roughly nine tenths seen once. The material sequenced was PBMCs. The receptors derive from a woman in her 30s in good health and CMV-seronegative.

The V and J genes are TRBV6-5 and TRBJ1-2, with 7 bases lining up with TRBD1. Germline V gene data show CDR1 as MNHEY and CDR2 as SVGAGI. Trimming cost V 2 bases and J 8 bases; bases outside gene matches: 14. This CDR3 comprises 16 residues. The CDR3: CASSYRAGGTPGGYTF. The DNA of the CDR3 is TGTGCCAGCAGTTACCGGGCAGGGGGAACCCCCGGCGGCTACACCTTC.

J is TRBJ2-3 and V is TRBV7-3; the match to TRBD2 covers 13 bases. J was trimmed by 6 bases and V by 5 bases; bases with no gene match: 8. CDR1 and CDR2 from the germline V gene are SGHTA and FQGTGA. This CDR3 contains 16 residues. This CDR3 is CASSLTGTSGADTQYF. For the CDR3, the DNA is TGTGCCAGCAGCCTCACCGGGACTAGCGGGGCGGATACGCAGTATTTT.

CDR3 coding DNA: TGTGCCAGCTCATACCCCCGGGGCTACGAGCAGTACTTC. Its protein is CASSYPRGYEQYF. The chain couples TRBV18 to TRBJ2-7, with D possibly being TRBD2 (5 bases). Germline assignment: CDR1 KGHSH and CDR2 LQKENI. The CDR3 is 13 residues long. Trimming cost V 5 bases and J 3 bases, with 11 bases left between them.

The V call is TRBV4-2, the J call TRBJ2-7; TRBD1 matches at 7 bases. Germline V CDR1 and CDR2: LGHNA, YNFKEQ. Germline trimming cut 0 bases from V and 9 bases from J; bases unmatched to any gene: 14. CDR3 size: 16 residues. DNA for the CDR3: TGTGCCAGCAGCCAAGATCCCGGGACAGACATTAGAGGGCAGTACTTC. Translating it yields CASSQDPGTDIRGQYF.

The chain combines TRBV28 with TRBJ2-1; 9 bases are a match to TRBD1. Germline values: CDR1 MDHEN, CDR2 SYDVKM. CDR3 size: 15 residues. The trim removed 8 bases at V and 10 bases at J, leaving 15 bases unmatched. As DNA, the CDR3 is TGTGCCAGCCAAAGACGGGACAGGGACCTCGGGGAGCAGTTCTTC. It translates to CASQRRDRDLGEQFF. Full variable domain (rest looked up from reference TRBV28 and TRBJ2-1): DVKVTQSSRYLVKRTGEKVFLECVQDMDHENMFWYRQDPGLGLRLIYFSYDVKMKEKGDIPEGYSVSREKKERFSLILESASTNQTSMYLCASQRRDRDLGEQFFGPGTRLTVL.

The chain joins TRBV27 to TRBJ1-2, with unresolved D. The CDR3 spans 12 residues. V lost 9 bases and J 7 bases, leaving 15 bases between the germline ends. Germline CDR1 and CDR2: MNHEY and SMNVEV (reference sequence). CDR3 loop: CARSRPEPGYTF. In DNA form, the CDR3 reads TGTGCCAGGAGCCGTCCTGAGCCTGGCTACACCTTC.

This chain connects TRBV11-2 to TRBJ2-1; TRBD2 aligns across 8 bases. With 1 base clipped from V and 4 bases from J, the junction kept 3 bases outside the gene matches. The CDR3 totals 15 residues. Germline V gene data show CDR1 as SGHAT and CDR2 as FQNNGV. CDR3 loop: CASSLVAGPYNEQFF. The CDR3 DNA reads TGTGCCAGCAGCTTAGTAGCGGGGCCTTACAATGAGCAGTTCTTC. The full variable domain, with the rest looked up from reference TRBV11-2 and TRBJ2-1, is EAGVAQSPRYKIIEKRQSVAFWCNPISGHATLYWYQQILGQGPKLLIQFQNNGVVDDSQLPKDRFSAERLKGVDSTLKIQPAKLEDSAVYLCASSLVAGPYNEQFFGPGTRLTVL.

This chain connects TRBV6-1 to TRBJ2-7; 7 bases are shared with TRBD2. Germline CDR1 MNHNS, CDR2 SASEGT. Trimming removed 0 bases from V and 4 bases from J; junction bases left unmatched: 3. The CDR3 length is 14 residues. CDR3 loop: CASSEAGGEYEQYF. The CDR3 DNA sequence: TGTGCCAGCAGTGAAGCGGGAGGGGAATACGAGCAGTACTTC.

The V gene is TRBV18, the J gene TRBJ2-7; a possible D gene is TRBD1 (6 bases). CDR1 and CDR2 from the germline V gene are KGHSH and LQKENI. Between the trimmed V and J ends, which lost 4 bases and 0 bases, there was a span of 13 bases. This CDR3 comprises 15 residues. CDR3 bases: TGTGCCAGCTCACGGGTCCGGGACACCTCCTACGAGCAGTACTTC. Translating gives CASSRVRDTSYEQYF. The full variable domain, its missing parts supplied by reference TRBV18 and TRBJ2-7, is NAGVMQNPRHLVRRRGQEARLRCSPMKGHSHVYWYRQLPEEGLKFMVYLQKENIIDESGMPKERFSAEFPKEGPSILRIQQVVRGDSAAYFCASSRVRDTSYEQYFGPGTRLTVT.

The rearrangement links TRBV5-4 to TRBJ1-2; 10 nucleotides line up with TRBD1. This CDR3 region has 14 residues. V lost 4 bases and J lost 6; bases outside the gene matches: 6. CDR1 is SGHNT, CDR2 YYREEE, per germline (reference sequence). The CDR3 coding sequence is TGTGCCAGCAGCCTGGGGGGGACAGGGGATGGCTACACCTTC. It yields the protein CASSLGGTGDGYTF.